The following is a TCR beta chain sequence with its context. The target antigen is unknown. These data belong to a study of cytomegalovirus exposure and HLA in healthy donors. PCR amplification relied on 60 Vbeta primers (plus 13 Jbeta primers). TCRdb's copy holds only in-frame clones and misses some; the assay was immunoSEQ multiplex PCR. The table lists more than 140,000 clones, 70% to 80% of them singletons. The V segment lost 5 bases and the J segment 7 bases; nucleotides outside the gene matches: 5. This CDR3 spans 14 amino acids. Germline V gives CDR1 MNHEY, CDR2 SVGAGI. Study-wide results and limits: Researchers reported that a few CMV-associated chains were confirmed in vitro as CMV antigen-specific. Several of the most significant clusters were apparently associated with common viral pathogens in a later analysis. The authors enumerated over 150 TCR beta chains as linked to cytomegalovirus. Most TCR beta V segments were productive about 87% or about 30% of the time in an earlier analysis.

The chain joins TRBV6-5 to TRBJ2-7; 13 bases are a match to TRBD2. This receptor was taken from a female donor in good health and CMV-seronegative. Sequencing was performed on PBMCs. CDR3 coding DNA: TGTGCCAGCAGTGGGACTAGCGGGACTCTTGAGCAGTACTTC. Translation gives CASSGTSGTLEQYF.